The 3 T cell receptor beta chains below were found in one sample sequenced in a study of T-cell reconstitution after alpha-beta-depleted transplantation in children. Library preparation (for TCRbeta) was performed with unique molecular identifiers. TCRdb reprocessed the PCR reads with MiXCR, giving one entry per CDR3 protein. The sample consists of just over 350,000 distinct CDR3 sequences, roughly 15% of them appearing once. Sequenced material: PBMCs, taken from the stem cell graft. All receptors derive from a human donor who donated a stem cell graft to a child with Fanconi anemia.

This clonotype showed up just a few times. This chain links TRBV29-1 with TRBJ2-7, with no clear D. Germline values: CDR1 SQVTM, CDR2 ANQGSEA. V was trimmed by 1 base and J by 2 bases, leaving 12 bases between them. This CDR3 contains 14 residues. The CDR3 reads CSVEGQAATYEQYF. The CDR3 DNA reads TGCAGCGTTGAAGGGCAGGCTGCGACCTACGAGCAGTACTTC.

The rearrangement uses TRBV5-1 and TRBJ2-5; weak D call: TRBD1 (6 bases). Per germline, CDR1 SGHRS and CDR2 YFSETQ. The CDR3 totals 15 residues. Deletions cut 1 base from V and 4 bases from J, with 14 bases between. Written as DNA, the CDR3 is TGCGCCAGCAGCTTGAACCAGGGGAATGGAGAGACCCAGTACTTC. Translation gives CASSLNQGNGETQYF.

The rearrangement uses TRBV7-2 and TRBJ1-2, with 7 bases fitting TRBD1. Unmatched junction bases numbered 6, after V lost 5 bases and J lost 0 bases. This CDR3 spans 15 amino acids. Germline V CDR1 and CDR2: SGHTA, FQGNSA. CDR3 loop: CASSPRDSANYGYTF. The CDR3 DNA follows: TGTGCCAGCAGCCCCCGGGACAGCGCTAACTATGGCTACACCTTC.